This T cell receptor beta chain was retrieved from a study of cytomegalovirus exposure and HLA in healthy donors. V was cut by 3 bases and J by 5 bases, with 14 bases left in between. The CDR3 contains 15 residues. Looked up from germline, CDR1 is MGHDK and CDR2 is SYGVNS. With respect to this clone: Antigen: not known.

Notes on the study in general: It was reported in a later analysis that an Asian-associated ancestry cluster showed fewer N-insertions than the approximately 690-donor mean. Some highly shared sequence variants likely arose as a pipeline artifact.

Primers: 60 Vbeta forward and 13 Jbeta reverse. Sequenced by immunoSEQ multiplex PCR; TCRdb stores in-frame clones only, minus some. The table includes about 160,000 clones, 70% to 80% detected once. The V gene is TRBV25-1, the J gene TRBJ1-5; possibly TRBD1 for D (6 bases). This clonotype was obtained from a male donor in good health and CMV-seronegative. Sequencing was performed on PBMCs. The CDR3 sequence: CASSDKRTADQPQHF. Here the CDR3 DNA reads TGTGCCAGCAGTGATAAAAGGACAGCGGATCAGCCCCAGCATTTT.